The 15 T cell receptor beta chains given below trace back to one sample, sequenced in a study of cytomegalovirus exposure and HLA in healthy donors. The assay was immunoSEQ multiplex PCR, and TCRdb's table has in-frame clones only and misses some. The profile shows 150,000 to 200,000 clones, 85% to 90% of them singletons. Input material: PBMCs. These receptors came from a man aged 18 to 30 in good health and CMV-seropositive.

CDR3 sequence: CATSREGTGAQPQHF. The CDR3 DNA sequence: TGTGCCACCAGCAGAGAAGGGACAGGGGCTCAGCCCCAGCATTTT. The V call is TRBV15, the J call TRBJ1-5, with 10 bases identical to TRBD1. CDR3 size: 15 residues. V trimming: 0 bases; J trimming: 6 bases; junction bases outside the gene matches: 2. Germline V lookup: CDR1 LNHNV, CDR2 YYDKDF (reference sequence).

The genes are TRBV29-1 and TRBJ2-3, with TRBD1 matching 8 bases. Per germline, CDR1 SQVTM and CDR2 ANQGSEA. CDR3 length: 16 residues. J lost 2 bases, V lost 7 bases, and 14 bases had no gene match. The CDR3 loop is CSGRGNDRGNTDTQYF. The CDR3 DNA follows: TGCAGCGGACGGGGAAATGACAGGGGAAACACAGATACGCAGTATTTT.

The V call is TRBV5-1, the J call TRBJ2-2; 14 bases agree with TRBD2. With 0 bases clipped from V and 4 bases from J, the junction kept 8 bases outside the gene matches. There are 19 residues in the CDR3. Germline V gives CDR1 SGHRS, CDR2 YFSETQ. The CDR3 here is CASSLALGLAGGSTGELFF. CDR3 bases: TGCGCCAGCAGCTTGGCCTTAGGACTAGCGGGAGGTTCCACCGGGGAGCTGTTTTTT.

The rearrangement links TRBV9 to TRBJ2-3; tentative D call: TRBD1 (5 bases). The CDR3 runs 14 residues. CDR1 is SGDLS, CDR2 YYNGEE, per germline. Trimming removed 2 bases at V and 0 bases at J, with 7 bases between. The CDR3 DNA is TGTGCCAGCAGCGTGTCAGGGAGCACAGATACGCAGTATTTT. It yields the protein CASSVSGSTDTQYF.

This clone was counted only a few times. The chain recombines TRBV27 with TRBJ1-1; D possibly corresponds to TRBD1 (5 bases). The V end was cut by 3 bases, the J end by 0 bases, with 8 bases between. CDR3 length equals 14 residues. CDR1 and CDR2 from the germline V gene are MNHEY and SMNVEV (reference sequence). This CDR3 reads CASSFGTMNTEAFF. In DNA form, the CDR3 reads TGTGCCAGCAGTTTTGGGACTATGAACACTGAAGCTTTCTTT.

This chain connects TRBV5-1 to TRBJ2-1; 9 bases fit TRBD2. There are 16 residues in the CDR3. The V gene end was trimmed by 4 bases and the J gene end by 4 bases; junction bases not matched to a gene: 9. Germline V gene sequence: CDR1 SGHRS, CDR2 YFSETQ. The CDR3 sequence is CASSTDSGSSYNEQFF. Here the CDR3 DNA reads TGCGCCAGCAGCACCGATAGCGGGAGTTCATACAATGAGCAGTTCTTC.

The table lists this clone with a count of one. The chain recombines TRBV19 with TRBJ2-3, with a weak D call TRBD2 (5 bases). The V end lost 3 bases, the J end lost 5 bases, and 12 bases lay between the germline ends. From germline, CDR1 is LNHDA and CDR2 SQIVND (reference sequence). The CDR3 is 14 amino acids. The CDR3, as DNA: TGTGCCAGTAGTATGCACCTAGCCAAAGATACGCAGTATTTT. It yields the protein CASSMHLAKDTQYF.

The chain has TRBV4-1 and TRBJ2-7, with a weak D call TRBD1 (6 bases). Per the germline V gene, CDR1 is MGHRA and CDR2 is YSYEKL. Trimming took off 5 bases at V and 4 bases at J, with 15 bases between the two ends. The CDR3 consists of 14 residues. CDR3 residues: CASSERGHFYEQYF. For the CDR3, the DNA is TGCGCCAGCAGCGAGAGGGGACATTTTTACGAGCAGTACTTC.

This chain connects TRBV7-8 to TRBJ2-1; 8 bases are shared with TRBD2. CDR1 and CDR2 (germline): SGHVS, FQNEAQ. The CDR3 length is 22 residues. V trimming: 5 bases; J trimming: 1 base; junction bases outside the gene matches: 25. CDR3 DNA sequence: TGTGCCAGCAGCCCAAGAGGGTGGGGGGCTTATAGAGCGGGAGAGTCCTACAATGAGCAGTTCTTC. Protein product: CASSPRGWGAYRAGESYNEQFF.

The genes are TRBV11-3 and TRBJ2-3; 9 nucleotides line up with TRBD2. This CDR3 spans 15 amino acids. V lost 5 bases to trimming and J lost 1 base; unmatched junction nucleotides: 4. CDR1 is SGHNT and CDR2 is YENEEA in the germline V gene. The CDR3 coding sequence is TGTGCCAGCAGCCCATTAGCGGGAGGCACAGATACGCAGTATTTT. It translates to CASSPLAGGTDTQYF.

The rearrangement links TRBV6-1 to TRBJ2-3; 9 nucleotides match TRBD1. Unmatched junction bases numbered 7, after V lost 1 base and J lost 2 bases. The germline gives CDR1 MNHNS, CDR2 SASEGT. The length of the CDR3 is 17 residues. The CDR3 is CASSEGPTGGPTDTQYF. The CDR3 DNA is TGTGCCAGCAGTGAAGGTCCTACAGGGGGCCCCACAGATACGCAGTATTTT.

The chain couples TRBV28 to TRBJ2-7; 7 bases agree with TRBD1. In germline, CDR1 is MDHEN, CDR2 SYDVKM. The CDR3 is 16 amino acids. Trimming took 1 base from V and 5 from J; bases not matched to a gene: 11. The CDR3 sequence is CASSLFQRGLVDEQYF. CDR3 sequence (DNA): TGTGCCAGCAGTTTATTCCAGAGGGGGCTCGTAGACGAGCAGTACTTC.

This sequence joins TRBV28 and TRBJ2-5; 10 bases are a match to TRBD2. Germline CDR1 is MDHEN and CDR2 is SYDVKM. The CDR3 is 15 amino acids. V lost 8 bases, J lost 0 bases, and 6 bases stayed unmatched. The DNA of the CDR3 is TGTGCCAGCTGCCTAGCGGGAGCCAACCAAGAGACCCAGTACTTC. Its translation: CASCLAGANQETQYF.

This clone was recorded once. This sequence joins TRBV2 and TRBJ2-7; 7 bases fit TRBD1. J lost 2 bases, V lost 7 bases, and 5 bases had no gene match. The germline gives CDR1 SNHLY, CDR2 FYNNEI. The CDR3 extends over 13 amino acids. The CDR3 DNA sequence: TGTGCCAGCACCCGGGACAGACCCTACGAGCAGTACTTC. Protein product: CASTRDRPYEQYF.

The chain recombines TRBV14 with TRBJ2-5; D is possibly TRBD2 (5 bases). V lost 1 base to trimming and J lost 3 bases, with 12 bases between them. This CDR3 is 15 amino acids long. The germline CDR1 and CDR2 sequences are SGHDN and FVKESK. CDR3 in DNA: TGTGCCAGCAGCCAAGCTATAGCGCCAAAAGAGACCCAGTACTTC. Translating it yields CASSQAIAPKETQYF.